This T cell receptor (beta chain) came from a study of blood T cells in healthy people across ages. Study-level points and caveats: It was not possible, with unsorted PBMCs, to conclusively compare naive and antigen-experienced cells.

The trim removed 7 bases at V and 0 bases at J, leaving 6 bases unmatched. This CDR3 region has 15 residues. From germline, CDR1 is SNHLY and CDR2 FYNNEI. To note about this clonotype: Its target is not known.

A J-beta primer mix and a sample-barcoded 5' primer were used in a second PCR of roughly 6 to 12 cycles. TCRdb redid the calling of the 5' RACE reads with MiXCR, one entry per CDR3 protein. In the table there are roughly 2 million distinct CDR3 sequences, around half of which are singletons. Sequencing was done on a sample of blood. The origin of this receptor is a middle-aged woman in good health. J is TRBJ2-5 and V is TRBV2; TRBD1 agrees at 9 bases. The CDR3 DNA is TGTGCCAGCAAGGGGACAGGGCTGTACCAAGAGACCCAGTACTTC. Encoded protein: CASKGTGLYQETQYF.